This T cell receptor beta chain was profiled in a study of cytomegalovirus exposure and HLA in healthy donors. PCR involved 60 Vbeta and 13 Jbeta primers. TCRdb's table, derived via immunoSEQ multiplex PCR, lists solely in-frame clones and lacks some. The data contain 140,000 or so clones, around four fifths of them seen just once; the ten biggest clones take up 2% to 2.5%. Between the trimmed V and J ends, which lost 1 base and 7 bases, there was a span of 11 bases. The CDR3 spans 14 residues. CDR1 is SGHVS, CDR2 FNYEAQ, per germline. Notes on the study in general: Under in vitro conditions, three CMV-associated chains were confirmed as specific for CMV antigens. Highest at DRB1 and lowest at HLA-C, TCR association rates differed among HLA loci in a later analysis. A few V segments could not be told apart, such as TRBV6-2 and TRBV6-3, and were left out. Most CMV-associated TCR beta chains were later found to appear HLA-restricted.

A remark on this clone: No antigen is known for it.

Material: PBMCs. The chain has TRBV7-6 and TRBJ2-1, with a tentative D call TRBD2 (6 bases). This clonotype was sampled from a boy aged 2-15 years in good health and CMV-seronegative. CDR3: CASSLVVRGNEQFF. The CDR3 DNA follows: TGTGCCAGCAGCTTAGTCGTTCGGGGGAATGAGCAGTTCTTC.